These T cell receptor beta chains were read from a single sample in a study of blood T cells in healthy people across ages. TCRdb fed the 5' RACE reads into MiXCR, producing one record per CDR3 protein. The repertoire has some 690,000 distinct CDR3 sequences, 20% to 25% of them found once; the top ten carry 20% to 25%. The sequencing input was blood. Every receptor here comes from a man in his 70s in good health. Each CDR3 is given without its conserved first and last residue.

>TRBV28|TRBJ1-4
ASNRGGEKLF
>TRBV30|TRBJ2-3
ASTDRGSDTQY
>TRBV20-1|TRBJ2-3
SARGASGATDTQY
>TRBV12-3/TRBV12-4|TRBJ1-1
ASSRMGRGAF
>TRBV12-3/TRBV12-4|TRBJ2-1
ASRRARDRVTYNEQF
>TRBV29-1|.
SVDPGLLEQF
>TRBV28|TRBJ2-1
ASSSAGTSRYNEQF
>TRBV20-1|TRBJ1-5
SARDLLEERNQPQH
>TRBV4-3|TRBJ1-4
ASSQQLGQGVEKLF
>TRBV12-3/TRBV12-4|TRBJ1-4
ASRPPGTGNEKLF
>TRBV28|TRBJ2-1
ASISGGVNEQF
>TRBV5-1|TRBJ1-2
ASSDRDRGIFVNGYT
>TRBV3-1|TRBJ2-3
ASSQESRTKTDTQY
>TRBV7-2|TRBJ2-1
ASEAFYSYNEQF
>TRBV29-1|TRBJ2-2
SVPSDYTGELF
>TRBV12-3/TRBV12-4|TRBJ2-3
ASSSGLAALTDTQY
>TRBV6-5|TRBJ2-2
ASSRGSRVNTGELF
>TRBV29-1|TRBJ1-2
SVGTDYGYT
>TRBV6-1|TRBJ1-5
ASSGGQSGNQPQH
>TRBV12-3/TRBV12-4|TRBJ1-5
ASSFLNSNQPQH
>TRBV7-9|TRBJ2-2
ASSLRASAPGELF
>TRBV25-1|TRBJ1-3
ASSEYQANSGNIIY
>TRBV19|TRBJ2-1
ASSINTVTSSYNEQF
>TRBV2|.
ASSSGRAYYNEQF
>TRBV12-3/TRBV12-4|TRBJ1-4
ASSPQGGSAKLF
>TRBV5-4|TRBJ2-3
ASSLVGTGHTDTQY
>TRBV19|TRBJ2-3
ASTGAGTQY
>TRBV29-1|TRBJ2-3
SVPDRGLTDTRY
>TRBV5-1|TRBJ1-5
ASSFGTTEGQPQH
>TRBV6-4|TRBJ1-1
ASKPLGNLNTEAF
>TRBV7-2|TRBJ2-5
ASSLAVSGYQETQY
>TRBV7-9|TRBJ1-1
ASSSRTGQLGAEAF
>TRBV20-1|TRBJ2-5
SARRAAEGETQY
>TRBV2|TRBJ1-6
ASARDRGYSPLH
>TRBV20-1|TRBJ2-1
SARTSGSNEQF
>TRBV20-1|TRBJ1-2
SAQRTGGYGYT
>TRBV5-1|TRBJ2-1
ASSLAGYASGGIYNEQF
>TRBV7-6|TRBJ2-3
ASSPLLRDTQY
>TRBV18|TRBJ2-1
ASSQDYRIFYNEQF
>TRBV12-3/TRBV12-4|.
ASSLGTWETQY
>TRBV10-3|TRBJ1-1
AISDPGLNTEAF
>TRBV27|TRBJ1-6
ASSFPLRGDPPLH
>TRBV5-1|TRBJ2-3
ASSLVSPSRSDTQY
>TRBV20-1|TRBJ2-4
SAFSTAKNIQY
>TRBV7-2|TRBJ2-1
ASSLEASSYNEQF
>TRBV12-3/TRBV12-4|TRBJ2-5
ASSSMERVAGAQY
>TRBV12-3/TRBV12-4|TRBJ2-1
ASSFPPGPGGEQF
>TRBV5-1|TRBJ2-3
ASSQGTKSTDTQY
>TRBV29-1|TRBJ1-2
SVDGVGDGGYT
>TRBV3-1|TRBJ2-7
ASSQRGGQGSYEQY
>TRBV15|TRBJ2-3
ATSMDRGSTDTQY
>TRBV5-1|TRBJ1-4
ASSLAGQRNEKLF
>TRBV20-1|TRBJ1-4
SAREEGLGPSGKLF